The 5 T cell receptor beta chains below all came from one sample that was sequenced in a study of T cells in Graves' hyperthyroidism and ophthalmopathy. From RNA transcripts, TCR beta CDR3 regions were amplified. The HTBI primer set was used in a first-round RT-PCR of the TCR CDR3. From the multiplex PCR reads, TCRdb called clonotypes with MiXCR, one entry per CDR3 protein. Of about 350,000 distinct CDR3 sequences listed, around 15% are singletons. The material sequenced was blood. The receptors originated from a woman aged 55-69 years with Graves' ophthalmopathy.

CDR3 bases: TGTGCCAGCAGTTACTTGGGGACTAGCGGTTACAATGAGCAGTTCTTC. Translating it yields CASSYLGTSGYNEQFF. The chain uses TRBV6-5 and TRBJ2-1; TRBD2 aligns across 11 bases. With 1 base clipped from V and 4 bases from J, the junction kept 3 bases outside the gene matches. The germline V gene has CDR1 MNHEY and CDR2 SVGAGI. The CDR3 length is 16 residues.

This clonotype came up many times. This chain links TRBV12-3 or TRBV12-4 with TRBJ1-6; D call uncertain. This CDR3 contains 15 residues. The V end was cut by 6 bases, the J end by 8 bases, with 17 bases between. The CDR3: CASSHGGIGDSPLHF. CDR3 DNA sequence: TGTGCCAGCAGCCACGGAGGGATTGGGGATTCACCCCTCCACTTT.

This clonotype was recorded at least ten times. The genes are TRBV20-1 and TRBJ2-3; perhaps TRBD2 as D (7 bases). This CDR3 contains 14 residues. The ends were cut back, 6 bases at V and 5 bases at J, with 18 bases in the middle. Germline V gives CDR1 DFQATT, CDR2 SNEGSKA (reference sequence). The CDR3 protein is CSAPRGGRIDTQYF. DNA for the CDR3: TGCAGTGCCCCTAGGGGGGGGAGGATAGATACGCAGTATTTT.

The chain joins TRBV12-3 or TRBV12-4 to TRBJ1-6; no reliable D call. Trimming left V 1 base short and J 4 bases short, with 8 bases between. The CDR3 is made up of 15 amino acids. CDR3 loop: CASSLVTGYNSPLHF. The CDR3 DNA is TGTGCCAGCAGTTTAGTAACGGGTTATAATTCACCCCTCCACTTT.

The rearrangement uses TRBV5-1 and TRBJ2-6; 8 bases are a match to TRBD1. J was trimmed by 0 bases and V by 3 bases; bases with no gene match: 8. Germline values: CDR1 SGHRS, CDR2 YFSETQ. The CDR3 totals 18 residues. The CDR3 DNA follows: TGCGCCAGCAGCTACCGGGACAGGTTTTACTCTGGGGCCAACGTCCTGACTTTC. This encodes CASSYRDRFYSGANVLTF. Variable domain in full (rest from reference TRBV5-1 and TRBJ2-6): KAGVTQTPRYLIKTRGQQVTLSCSPISGHRSVSWYQQTPGQGLQFLFEYFSETQRNKGNFPGRFSGRQFSNSRSEMNVSTLELGDSALYLCASSYRDRFYSGANVLTFGAGSRLTVL.